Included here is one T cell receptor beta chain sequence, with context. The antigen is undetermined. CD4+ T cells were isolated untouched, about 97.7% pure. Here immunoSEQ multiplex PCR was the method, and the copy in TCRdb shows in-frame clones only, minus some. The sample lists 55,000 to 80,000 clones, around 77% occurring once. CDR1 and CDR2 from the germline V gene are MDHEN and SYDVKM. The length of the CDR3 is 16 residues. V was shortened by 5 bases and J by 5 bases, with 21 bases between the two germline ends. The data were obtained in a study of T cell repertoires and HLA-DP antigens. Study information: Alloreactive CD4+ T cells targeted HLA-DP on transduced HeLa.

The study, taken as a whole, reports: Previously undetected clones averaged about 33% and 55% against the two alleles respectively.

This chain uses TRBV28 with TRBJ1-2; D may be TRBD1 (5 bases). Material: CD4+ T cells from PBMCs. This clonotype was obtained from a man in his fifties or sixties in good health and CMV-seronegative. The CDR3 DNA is TGTGCCAGCAGTCCCATCCTCATCGGGACGGATTATGGCTACACCTTC. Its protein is CASSPILIGTDYGYTF.